These T cell receptor beta chains were read from a single sample in a study of PD-1 blockade in classical Hodgkin lymphoma. Sequencing was performed with immunoSEQ multiplex PCR; in TCRdb, only in-frame clones are kept and a portion is missing. The data hold 25,000 to 35,000 clones, with 94% observed a single time. The specimen sequenced was peripheral blood mononuclear cells (PBMCs). The receptor set was obtained from a human donor with classical Hodgkin lymphoma. CDR3s include the opening cysteine and the closing phenylalanine or tryptophan. Fields, in order: D gene, V gene, clone size, J gene, CDR3 DNA, CDR3 protein. D genes are given only for firm matches. Some rows mark clone size as missing; the rest say once, few, many or name a class of expanded clone.

>-|TRBV15|-|TRBJ2-1
TGTGCCACCAGCAGTTCTGGGGACAGGCCGCGGGGGGATGAGCAGTTCTTC
CATSSSGDRPRGDEQFF
>-|TRBV13|-|TRBJ2-1
TGTGCCAGCAGCCTTGACGGAAGCCCCTACAATGAGCAGTTCTTC
CASSLDGSPYNEQFF
>-|TRBV5-1|once|TRBJ1-5
TGCGCCAGCAGCTTGGGAACGACAGGTAATCAGCCCCAGCATTTT
CASSLGTTGNQPQHF
>TRBD1|TRBV5-4|-|TRBJ2-3
TGTGCCAGCAGCTTGCCGGGACAGGGGGAGTATTTT
CASSLPGQGEYF
>-|TRBV7-9|-|TRBJ2-3
TGTGCCAGCAGCGTGGATACGCAGTATTTT
CASSVDTQYF
>-|TRBV11-2|-|TRBJ2-3
TGTGCCAGCAGCTTAGGGGCGACAGATACGCAGTATTTT
CASSLGATDTQYF
>TRBD1|TRBV6-6|-|TRBJ2-5
TGTGCCAGCAGTCCCCACGACAGGGATGGAGAGACCCAGTACTTC
CASSPHDRDGETQYF
>-|TRBV5-1|-|TRBJ1-5
TGCGCCAGCAGCCCCGACAGTCCCTATCAGCCCCAGCATTTT
CASSPDSPYQPQHF
>-|TRBV6-6|-|TRBJ2-2
TGTGCCAGCAGTTACTCAAGCAACACCGGGGAGCTGTTTTTT
CASSYSSNTGELFF
>-|TRBV27|-|TRBJ2-2
TGTGCCAGCAGTTTGCTCTACAACACCGGGGAGCTGTTTTTT
CASSLLYNTGELFF
>-|TRBV7-9|-|TRBJ2-3
TGTGCCAGCAGCTTAAGTCTTAGCACAGATACGCAGTATTTT
CASSLSLSTDTQYF
>TRBD2|TRBV4-1|once|TRBJ2-1
TGCGCCAGCAGCCAAGAAATGGGACTAGTGGTCAATGAGCAGTTCTTC
CASSQEMGLVVNEQFF
>-|TRBV19|-|TRBJ1-5
TGTGCCAGTAGTATCCGCGGTCAGCCCCAGCATTTT
CASSIRGQPQHF
>-|TRBV13|-|TRBJ2-7
TGTGCCAGCAGCTTGATCAGGGACCCCCGGTTTCAGTACTTC
CASSLIRDPRFQYF
>-|TRBV4-1|-|TRBJ2-3
TGCGCCAGCAGCCAAGTCGGCGGCCGCACAGATACGCAGTATTTT
CASSQVGGRTDTQYF
>-|TRBV6-6|-|TRBJ2-6
TGTGCCAGCAGACCCCAACGCTCTGGGGCCAACGTCCTGACTTTC
CASRPQRSGANVLTF
>-|TRBV5-1|-|TRBJ2-3
TGCGCCAGCAGCTTCGGGAACCCGAACACAGATACGCAGTATTTT
CASSFGNPNTDTQYF
>TRBD2|TRBV9|-|TRBJ2-5
TGTGCCAGCAGCGTAGTAACGGGAGGAGAGCAGTACTTC
CASSVVTGGEQYF
>TRBD2|TRBV5-3|-|TRBJ2-3
TGTGCCAGAAGCTTGTCCACTAGCGGGGGCACAGATACGCAGTATTTT
CARSLSTSGGTDTQYF
>-|TRBV13|-|TRBJ1-3
TGTGCCAGCCAACGACGAAGTTCATACTCTGGAAACACCATATATTTT
CASQRRSSYSGNTIYF
>-|TRBV7-3|-|TRBJ1-2
TGTGCCAGCAGCTCGGGGGAAAACTTCTATGGCTACACCTTC
CASSSGENFYGYTF
>-|TRBV7-2|-|TRBJ2-3
TGTGCCAGCAGCTTAGCTCAAGGGAGAACAGATACGCAGTATTTT
CASSLAQGRTDTQYF
>-|TRBV11-2|-|TRBJ2-7
TGTGCCAGCAGCTTAGCCAGGGACGAGCAGTACTTC
CASSLARDEQYF
>TRBD2|TRBV5-1|-|TRBJ2-5
TGCGCCAGCAGCTTGGGGGAAGCGGGGGAGGAGACCCAGTACTTC
CASSLGEAGEETQYF
>-|TRBV4-2|-|TRBJ2-7
TGTGCCAGCAGCCAAGAACGGCGCCTGTCCTACGAGCAGTACTTC
CASSQERRLSYEQYF
>-|TRBV6-4|-|TRBJ2-1
TGTGCCAGCAGTGCCGCGGGTCCGAACAATGAGCAGTTCTTC
CASSAAGPNNEQFF
>TRBD1|TRBV19|-|TRBJ1-2
TGTGCCAGTCACCGGGACAGAGATAACTATGGCTACACCTTC
CASHRDRDNYGYTF
>-|TRBV7-3|-|TRBJ1-2
TGTGCCAGCAGCTATACAGGGTCTGGTGGCTACACCTTC
CASSYTGSGGYTF
>-|TRBV4-2|once|TRBJ1-1
TGTGCCAGCAGCCAGGACCGCCCGGGGGACACTGAAGCTTTCTTT
CASSQDRPGDTEAFF
>TRBD2|TRBV10-3|-|TRBJ2-5
TGTGCCACTAGCGGGGGCGGAGAGACCCAGTACTTC
CATSGGGETQYF
>-|TRBV19|-|TRBJ2-3
TGTGCCAGTAATGGGCTAGCGTCCGATACGCAGTATTTT
CASNGLASDTQYF
>TRBD1|TRBV7-9|-|TRBJ2-7
TGTGCCAGCAGCTCCGGGACAGCCTACTACGAGCAGTACTTC
CASSSGTAYYEQYF
>TRBD2|TRBV4-1|-|TRBJ2-7
TGCGCCAGCAGCCAGTGGCTTTGGACTAGCGGGAGCTACGAGCAGTACTTC
CASSQWLWTSGSYEQYF
>-|TRBV7-9|-|TRBJ2-3
TGTGCCAGCAGCGCAGGGATACAGAACAGGGCGACAGATACGCAGTATTTT
CASSAGIQNRATDTQYF
>-|TRBV2|-|TRBJ1-2
TGTGCCAGCACAGTGCGATACTATGGCTACACCTTC
CASTVRYYGYTF
>-|TRBV7-9|-|TRBJ1-6
TGTGCCACCAGCCCACCGCCTAAGGAGGCTAATTCACCCCTCCACTTT
CATSPPPKEANSPLHF
>-|TRBV6-4|-|TRBJ2-3
TGTGCCAGCAGTGAAGATCAAAGCCGGCTGGCTGGGCAGTATTTT
CASSEDQSRLAGQYF
>-|TRBV11-3|-|TRBJ2-7
TGTGCCAGCAGCTCCCCGTCTAGAGACAGTTGCGAGCAGTACTTC
CASSSPSRDSCEQYF
>-|TRBV30|-|TRBJ1-1
TGTGCCTGGAACGGAGGGAGACAATCGAACACTGAAGCTTTCTTT
CAWNGGRQSNTEAFF
>-|TRBV19|-|TRBJ2-5
TGTGCCAGTAGTCCACGTGGGGATATAACGAGGCGGACCCAGTACTTC
CASSPRGDITRRTQYF
>-|TRBV6-6|-|TRBJ2-1
TGTGCCACCGAGGTCGGTAGCAGGAAGAATGAGCAGTTCTTC
CATEVGSRKNEQFF
>-|TRBV5-4|-|TRBJ1-5
TGTGCCAGCAGCCCGGGGGGTAGCAATCAGCCCCAGCATTTT
CASSPGGSNQPQHF
>TRBD1|TRBV5-1|few|TRBJ2-3
TGCGCCAGCAGTTTCGGACAGGGTGACGATACGCAGTATTTT
CASSFGQGDDTQYF
>TRBD1|TRBV5-4|-|TRBJ2-7
TGTGCCAGCAGCCAGAGGACAGGGTTTTACGAGCAGTACTTC
CASSQRTGFYEQYF
>-|TRBV28|-|TRBJ1-4
TGTGCCAGCAGTGTTACAGGAACCCAAGCCAAGGGAAAAGAAAAACTGTTTTTT
CASSVTGTQAKGKEKLFF
>-|TRBV5-4|-|TRBJ1-6
TGTGCCAGCAGCTTTGAAACCGCGATAAGCTCCTATAATTCACCCCTCCACTTT
CASSFETAISSYNSPLHF
>TRBD2|TRBV10-3|-|TRBJ2-1
TGTGCCATCAGCCAGACGGGACTAGCGATCAATGAGCAGTTCTTC
CAISQTGLAINEQFF
>TRBD2|TRBV2|-|TRBJ2-2
TGTGCCAGCAGTGAAGGACTAGCGGGCTCCGGGGAGCTGTTTTTT
CASSEGLAGSGELFF
>-|TRBV13|-|TRBJ2-7
TGTGCCAGCAGCACCCGGGACGGAGGTTTCTCCTACGAGCAGTACTTC
CASSTRDGGFSYEQYF
>-|TRBV5-4|-|TRBJ2-5
TGTGCCAGCAGCTTGGACGGGGTAGAAGAGACCCAGTACTTC
CASSLDGVEETQYF
>TRBD1|TRBV18|-|TRBJ2-3
TGTGCCAGCTCACCCGGGACAGGGTATGGGATAGCAGATACGCAGTATTTT
CASSPGTGYGIADTQYF
>TRBD2|TRBV5-6|-|TRBJ2-7
TGTGCCAGCAGCTTGTCCCTCACCGGGGGGGTTCGCTACGAGCAGTACTTC
CASSLSLTGGVRYEQYF
>-|TRBV10-1|-|TRBJ1-2
TGCGCCAGCAGTGAGAACTTCTGTATCCATGGCTACACCTTC
CASSENFCIHGYTF
>-|TRBV27|-|TRBJ2-5
TGTGCCAGCAGCCGATTTGGGGAGACCCAGTACTTC
CASSRFGETQYF
>-|TRBV19|few|TRBJ1-2
TGTGCCAGTAGTATAGTGGGCACAGCCTATGGCTACACCTTC
CASSIVGTAYGYTF
>-|TRBV18|-|TRBJ1-5
TGTGCCAGCTCACCACAAGGCCAGGGTTCTCAGCCCCAGCATTTT
CASSPQGQGSQPQHF
>TRBD1|TRBV7-9|-|TRBJ1-5
TGTGCCAGCAGCTCCGACAGGGATGCGCAGCCCCAGCATTTT
CASSSDRDAQPQHF
>-|TRBV29-1|-|TRBJ2-5
TGCAGCGTTGACGCGGGGACGGGGCCGGAGACCCAGTACTTC
CSVDAGTGPETQYF
>-|TRBV6-1|-|TRBJ1-5
TGTGCCAGCGAGGACCCGGCGGCGAGGAATCAGCCCCAGCATTTT
CASEDPAARNQPQHF
>-|TRBV6-5|-|TRBJ2-1
TGTGCCAGCAGTTTTGCCGGGCTAAGCTCCTACAATGAGCAGTTCTTC
CASSFAGLSSYNEQFF